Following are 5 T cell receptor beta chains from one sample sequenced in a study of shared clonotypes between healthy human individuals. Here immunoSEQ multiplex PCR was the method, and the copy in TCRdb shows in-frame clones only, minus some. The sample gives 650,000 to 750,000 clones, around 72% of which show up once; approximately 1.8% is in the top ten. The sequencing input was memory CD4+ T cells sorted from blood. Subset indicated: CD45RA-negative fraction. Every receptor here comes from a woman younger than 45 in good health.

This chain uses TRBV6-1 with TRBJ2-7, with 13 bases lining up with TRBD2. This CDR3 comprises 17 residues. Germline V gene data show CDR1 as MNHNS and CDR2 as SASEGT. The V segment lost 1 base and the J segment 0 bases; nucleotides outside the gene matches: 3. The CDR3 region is CASSEGLAGGSSYEQYF. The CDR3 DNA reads TGTGCCAGCAGTGAAGGACTAGCGGGAGGATCCTCCTACGAGCAGTACTTC.

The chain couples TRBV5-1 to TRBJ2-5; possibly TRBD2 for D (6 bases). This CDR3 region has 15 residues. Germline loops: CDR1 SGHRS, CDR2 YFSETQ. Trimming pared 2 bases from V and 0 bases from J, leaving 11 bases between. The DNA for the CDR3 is TGCGCCAGCAGCTTCGGGACTTCTTACCAAGAGACCCAGTACTTC. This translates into CASSFGTSYQETQYF.

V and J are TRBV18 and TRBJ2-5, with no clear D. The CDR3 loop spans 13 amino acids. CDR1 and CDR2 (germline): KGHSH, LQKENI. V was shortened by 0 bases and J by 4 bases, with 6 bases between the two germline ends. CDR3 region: CASSPPRLETQYF. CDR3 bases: TGTGCCAGCTCACCACCAAGGTTAGAGACCCAGTACTTC.

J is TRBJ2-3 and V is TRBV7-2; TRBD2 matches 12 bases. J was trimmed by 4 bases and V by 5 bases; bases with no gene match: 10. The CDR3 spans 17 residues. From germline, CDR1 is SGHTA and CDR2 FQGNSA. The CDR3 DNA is TGTGCCAGCAGCCCCCGGGGACTAGCGGGTGGTGCAGATACGCAGTATTTT. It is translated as CASSPRGLAGGADTQYF. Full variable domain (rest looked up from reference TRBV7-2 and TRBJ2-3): GAGVSQSPSNKVTEKGKDVELRCDPISGHTALYWYRQSLGQGLEFLIYFQGNSAPDKSGLPSDRFSAERTGGSVSTLTIQRTQQEDSAVYLCASSPRGLAGGADTQYFGPGTRLTVL.

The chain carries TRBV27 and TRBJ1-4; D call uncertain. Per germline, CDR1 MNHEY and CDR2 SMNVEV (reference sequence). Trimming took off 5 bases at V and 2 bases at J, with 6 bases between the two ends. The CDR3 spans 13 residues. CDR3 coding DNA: TGTGCCAGCAGTGGACGGACTAATGAAAAACTGTTTTTT. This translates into CASSGRTNEKLFF.